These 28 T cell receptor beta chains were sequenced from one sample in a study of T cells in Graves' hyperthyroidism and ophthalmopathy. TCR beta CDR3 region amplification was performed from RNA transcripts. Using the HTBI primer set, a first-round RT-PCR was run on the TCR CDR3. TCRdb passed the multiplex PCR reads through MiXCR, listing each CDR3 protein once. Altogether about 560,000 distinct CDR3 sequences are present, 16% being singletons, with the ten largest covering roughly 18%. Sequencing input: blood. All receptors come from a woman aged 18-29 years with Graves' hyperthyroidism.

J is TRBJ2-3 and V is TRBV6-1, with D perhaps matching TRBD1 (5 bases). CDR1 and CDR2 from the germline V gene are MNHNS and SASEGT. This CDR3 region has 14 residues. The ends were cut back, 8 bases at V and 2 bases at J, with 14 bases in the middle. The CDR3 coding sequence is TGTGCCAGCTCTAATAGGGGTTCCACAGATACGCAGTATTTT. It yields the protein CASSNRGSTDTQYF.

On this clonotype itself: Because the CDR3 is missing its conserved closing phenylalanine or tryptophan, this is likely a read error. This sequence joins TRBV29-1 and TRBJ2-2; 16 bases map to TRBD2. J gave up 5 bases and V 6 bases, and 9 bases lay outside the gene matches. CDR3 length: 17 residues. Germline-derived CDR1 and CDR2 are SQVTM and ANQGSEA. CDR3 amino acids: CSVAGTSGRADTGELFL. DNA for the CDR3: TGCAGCGTCGCAGGGACTAGCGGGAGGGCGGATACCGGGGAGCTGTTTCTT.

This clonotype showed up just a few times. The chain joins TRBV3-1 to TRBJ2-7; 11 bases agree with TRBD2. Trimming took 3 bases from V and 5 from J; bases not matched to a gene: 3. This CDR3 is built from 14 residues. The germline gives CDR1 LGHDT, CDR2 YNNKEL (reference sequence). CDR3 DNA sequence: TGTGCCAGCAGCCAGACTAGCGGGGCAAACGAGCAGTACTTC. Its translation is CASSQTSGANEQYF.

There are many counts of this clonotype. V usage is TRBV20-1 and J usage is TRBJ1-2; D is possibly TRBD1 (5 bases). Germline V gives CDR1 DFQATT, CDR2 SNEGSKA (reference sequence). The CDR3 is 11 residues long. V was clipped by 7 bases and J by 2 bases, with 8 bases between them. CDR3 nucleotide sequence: TGCAGTGTAGGGGACAACTATGGCTACACCTTC. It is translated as CSVGDNYGYTF.

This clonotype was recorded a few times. CDR3: CAWSETGELFF. CDR3 nucleotides: TGTGCCTGGAGTGAAACCGGGGAGCTGTTTTTT. The V gene is TRBV30, the J gene TRBJ2-2; no reliable D call. This CDR3 has 11 residues. V lost 1 base and J lost 5, with 2 bases in between. CDR1 and CDR2 (germline): GTSNPN, SVGIG (reference sequence).

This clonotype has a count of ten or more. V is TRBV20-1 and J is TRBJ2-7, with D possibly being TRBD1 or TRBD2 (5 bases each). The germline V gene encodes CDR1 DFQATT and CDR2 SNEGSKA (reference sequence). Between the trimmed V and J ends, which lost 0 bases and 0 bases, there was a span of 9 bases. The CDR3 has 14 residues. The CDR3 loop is CSARDWDHSYEQYF. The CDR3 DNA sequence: TGCAGTGCTAGAGACTGGGACCACTCCTACGAGCAGTACTTC.

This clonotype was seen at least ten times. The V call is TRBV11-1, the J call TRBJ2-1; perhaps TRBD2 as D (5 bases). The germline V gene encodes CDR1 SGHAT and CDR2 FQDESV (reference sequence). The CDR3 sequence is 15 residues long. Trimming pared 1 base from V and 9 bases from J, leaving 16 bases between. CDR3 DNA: TGTGCCAGCAGCTTAGAGAGGGTCATAGGCAGTGAGCAGTTCTTC. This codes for CASSLERVIGSEQFF.

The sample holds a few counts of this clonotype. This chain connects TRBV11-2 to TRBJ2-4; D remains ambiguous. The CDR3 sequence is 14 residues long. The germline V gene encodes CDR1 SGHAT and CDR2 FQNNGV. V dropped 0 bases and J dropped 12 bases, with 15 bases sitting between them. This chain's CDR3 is CASSLDLGSTTQYF. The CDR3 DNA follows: TGTGCCAGCAGCTTAGATCTCGGCAGTACTACTCAGTACTTC.

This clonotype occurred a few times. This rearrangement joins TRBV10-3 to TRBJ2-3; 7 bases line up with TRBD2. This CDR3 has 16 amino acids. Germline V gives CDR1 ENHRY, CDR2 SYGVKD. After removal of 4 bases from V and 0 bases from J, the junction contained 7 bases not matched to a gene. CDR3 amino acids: CAISVELAISTDTQYF. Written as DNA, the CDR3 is TGTGCCATCAGTGTCGAACTAGCGATTAGCACAGATACGCAGTATTTT.

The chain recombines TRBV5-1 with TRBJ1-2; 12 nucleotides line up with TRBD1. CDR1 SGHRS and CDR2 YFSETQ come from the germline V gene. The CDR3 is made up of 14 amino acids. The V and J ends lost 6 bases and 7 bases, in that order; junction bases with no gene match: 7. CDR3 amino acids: CASNTGQGALGYTF. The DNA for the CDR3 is TGCGCCAGCAACACGGGACAGGGGGCGCTTGGCTACACCTTC.

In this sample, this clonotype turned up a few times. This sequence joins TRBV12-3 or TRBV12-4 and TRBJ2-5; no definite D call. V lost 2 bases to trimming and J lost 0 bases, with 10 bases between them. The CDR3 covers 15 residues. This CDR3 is CASSLTTLYQETQYF. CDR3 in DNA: TGTGCCAGCAGTTTAACTACCCTGTACCAAGAGACCCAGTACTTC.

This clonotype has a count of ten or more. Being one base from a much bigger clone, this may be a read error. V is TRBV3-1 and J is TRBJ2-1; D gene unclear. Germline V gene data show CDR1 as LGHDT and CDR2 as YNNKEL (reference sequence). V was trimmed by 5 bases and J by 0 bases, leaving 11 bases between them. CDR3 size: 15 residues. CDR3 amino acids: CASSVSSSSYNEQFF. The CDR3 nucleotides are TGTGCCAGCAGCGTCAGTTCGAGCTCCTACAATGAGCAGTTCTTC.

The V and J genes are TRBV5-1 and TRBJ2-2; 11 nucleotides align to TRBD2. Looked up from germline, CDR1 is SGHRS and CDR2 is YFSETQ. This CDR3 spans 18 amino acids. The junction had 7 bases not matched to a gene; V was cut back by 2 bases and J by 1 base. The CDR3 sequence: CASSFFLGLAGNTGELFF. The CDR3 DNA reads TGCGCCAGCAGCTTCTTCCTTGGACTAGCGGGGAACACCGGGGAGCTGTTTTTT. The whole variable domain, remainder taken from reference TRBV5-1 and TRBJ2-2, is KAGVTQTPRYLIKTRGQQVTLSCSPISGHRSVSWYQQTPGQGLQFLFEYFSETQRNKGNFPGRFSGRQFSNSRSEMNVSTLELGDSALYLCASSFFLGLAGNTGELFFGEGSRLTVL.

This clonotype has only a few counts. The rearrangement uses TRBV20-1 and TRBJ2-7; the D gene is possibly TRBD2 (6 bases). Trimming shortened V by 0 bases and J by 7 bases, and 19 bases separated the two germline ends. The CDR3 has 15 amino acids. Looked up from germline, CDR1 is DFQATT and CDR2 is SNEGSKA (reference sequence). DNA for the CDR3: TGCAGTGCTAGAGATAATGGAGGGAACTTCGGGGAGCAGTACTTC. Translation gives CSARDNGGNFGEQYF.

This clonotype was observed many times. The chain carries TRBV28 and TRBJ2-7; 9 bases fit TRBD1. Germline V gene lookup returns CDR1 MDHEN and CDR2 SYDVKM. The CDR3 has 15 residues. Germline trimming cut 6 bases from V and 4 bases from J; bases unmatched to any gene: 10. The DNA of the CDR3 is TGTGCCAGCAGGATCTTCTTCGGACAGGGGTACGAGCAGTACTTC. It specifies CASRIFFGQGYEQYF.

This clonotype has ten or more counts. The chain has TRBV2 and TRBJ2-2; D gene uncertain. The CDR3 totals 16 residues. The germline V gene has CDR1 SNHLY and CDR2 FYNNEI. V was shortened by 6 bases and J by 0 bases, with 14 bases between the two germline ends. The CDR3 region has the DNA TGTGCCAGCAGCCCCTCGACTGCCACGAACACCGGGGAGCTGTTTTTT. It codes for CASSPSTATNTGELFF.

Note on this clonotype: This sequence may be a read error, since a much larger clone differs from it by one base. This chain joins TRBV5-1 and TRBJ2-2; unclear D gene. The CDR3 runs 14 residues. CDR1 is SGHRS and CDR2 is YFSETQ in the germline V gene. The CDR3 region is CASSLGTTTRELFF. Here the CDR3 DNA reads TGCGCCAGCAGCTTGGGGACGACCACCAGGGAGCTGTTTTTT.

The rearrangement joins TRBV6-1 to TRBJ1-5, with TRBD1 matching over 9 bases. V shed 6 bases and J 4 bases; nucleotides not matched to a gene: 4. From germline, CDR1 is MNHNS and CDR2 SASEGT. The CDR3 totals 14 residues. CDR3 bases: TGTGCCAGCAGGGGACAGGGATGGAATCAGCCCCAGCATTTT. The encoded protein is CASRGQGWNQPQHF.

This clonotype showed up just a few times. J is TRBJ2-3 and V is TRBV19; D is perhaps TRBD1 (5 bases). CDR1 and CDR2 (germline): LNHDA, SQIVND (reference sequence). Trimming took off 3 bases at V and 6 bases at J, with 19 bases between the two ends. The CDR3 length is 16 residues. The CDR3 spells CASSIGAGAREDTQYF. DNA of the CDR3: TGTGCCAGTAGTATTGGGGCTGGGGCGCGTGAGGATACGCAGTATTTT.

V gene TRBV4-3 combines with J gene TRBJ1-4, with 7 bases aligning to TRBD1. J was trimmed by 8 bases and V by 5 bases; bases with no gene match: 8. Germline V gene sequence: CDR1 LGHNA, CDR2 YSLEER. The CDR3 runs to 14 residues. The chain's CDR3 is CASSDDREGEKLFF. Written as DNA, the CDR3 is TGCGCCAGCAGCGACGACAGGGAGGGGGAAAAACTGTTTTTT.

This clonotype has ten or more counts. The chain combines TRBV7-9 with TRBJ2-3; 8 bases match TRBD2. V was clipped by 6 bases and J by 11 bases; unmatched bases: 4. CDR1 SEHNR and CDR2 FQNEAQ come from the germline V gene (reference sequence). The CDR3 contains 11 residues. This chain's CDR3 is CASSTSGRQYF. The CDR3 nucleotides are TGTGCCAGCAGTACCAGCGGGAGGCAGTATTTT.

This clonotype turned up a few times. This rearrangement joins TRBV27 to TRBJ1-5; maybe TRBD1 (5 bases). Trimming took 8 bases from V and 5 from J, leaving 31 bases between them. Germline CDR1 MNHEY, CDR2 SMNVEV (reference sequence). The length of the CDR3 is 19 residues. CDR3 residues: CASAKINPGRGGPYQPQHF. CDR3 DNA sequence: TGTGCCAGCGCGAAAATAAATCCGGGACGGGGAGGCCCTTATCAGCCCCAGCATTTT.

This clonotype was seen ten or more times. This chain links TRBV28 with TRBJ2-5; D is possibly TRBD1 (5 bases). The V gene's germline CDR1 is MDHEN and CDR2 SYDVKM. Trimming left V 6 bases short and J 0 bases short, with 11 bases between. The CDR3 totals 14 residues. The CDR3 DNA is TGTGCCAGCAGCCCCAGACAGCACCAAGAGACCCAGTACTTC. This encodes CASSPRQHQETQYF.

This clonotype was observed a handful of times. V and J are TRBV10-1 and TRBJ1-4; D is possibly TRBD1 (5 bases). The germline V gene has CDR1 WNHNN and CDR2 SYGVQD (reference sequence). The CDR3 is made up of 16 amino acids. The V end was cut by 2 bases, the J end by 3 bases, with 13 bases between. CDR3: CASSESEDTSNEKLFF. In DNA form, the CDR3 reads TGCGCCAGCAGTGAGAGCGAGGACACCTCTAATGAAAAACTGTTTTTT.

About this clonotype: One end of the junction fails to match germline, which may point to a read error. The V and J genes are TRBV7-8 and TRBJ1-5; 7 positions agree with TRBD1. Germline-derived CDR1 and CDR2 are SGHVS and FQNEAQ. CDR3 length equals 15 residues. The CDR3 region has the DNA TGTGCCCGCAGCTCCGAGGACAGGAGAGATCAGCCCCAGCATTTT. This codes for CARSSEDRRDQPQHF.

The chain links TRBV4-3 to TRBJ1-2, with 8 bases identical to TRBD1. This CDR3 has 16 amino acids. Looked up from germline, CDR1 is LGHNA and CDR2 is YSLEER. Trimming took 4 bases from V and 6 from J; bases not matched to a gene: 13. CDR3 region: CASSLYPGQALDGYTF. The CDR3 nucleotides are TGCGCCAGCAGCCTCTACCCGGGACAGGCTTTGGATGGCTACACCTTC.

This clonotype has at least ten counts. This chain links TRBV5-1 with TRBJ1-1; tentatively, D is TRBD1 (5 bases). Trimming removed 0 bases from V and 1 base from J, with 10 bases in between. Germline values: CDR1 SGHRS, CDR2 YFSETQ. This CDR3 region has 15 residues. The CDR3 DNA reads TGCGCCAGCAGCTTGGCCGGGACGGCGAACACTGAAGCTTTCTTT. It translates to CASSLAGTANTEAFF.

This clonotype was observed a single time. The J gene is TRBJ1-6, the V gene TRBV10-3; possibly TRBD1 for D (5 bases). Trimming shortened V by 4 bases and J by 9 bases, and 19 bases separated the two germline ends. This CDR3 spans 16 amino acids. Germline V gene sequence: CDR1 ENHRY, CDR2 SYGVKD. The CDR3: CAISGLRDGTGSPLHF. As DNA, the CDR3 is TGTGCCATCAGTGGGCTCCGGGATGGGACTGGTTCACCCCTCCACTTT.